This TCR beta chain appears in the sequencing data of a study of cytomegalovirus exposure and HLA in healthy donors. Both 60 Vbeta primers and 13 Jbeta primers went into the PCR. TCRdb keeps only in-frame clones here, not all; method: immunoSEQ multiplex PCR. The sample holds around 160,000 clones, 68% seen once. Although they were nominally healthy when sampled, donors likely had unrecorded immune exposures. Losses at the gene ends were 5 bases for V and 0 bases for J; bases not matched to a gene: 7. The CDR3 loop spans 14 amino acids. The V gene's germline CDR1 is SQVTM and CDR2 ANQGSEA. The specimen sequenced was PBMCs. This chain uses TRBV29-1 with TRBJ2-7; 7 bases are a match to TRBD2. This sequence originates from a woman in her thirties or forties in good health and CMV-seropositive. The CDR3 reads CSVRLAVDSYEQYF. As DNA, the CDR3 is TGCAGCGTTCGTCTAGCGGTAGACTCCTACGAGCAGTACTTC.